These T cell receptor beta chains were read from a single sample in a study of metastatic and nonmetastatic thyroid tumors. TCRdb reanalyzed the PCR reads via MiXCR. The sample has over 15,000 clones; roughly a fifth are singletons. The material sequenced was tumor tissue. The receptors come from a female donor with papillary thyroid cancer or a benign thyroid nodule (not recorded which). Some clones in this sample may be carry-over from other donors' samples. Each CDR3 is given with its conserved first and last residue. A D gene is named only where the DNA matches it firmly. A row's size may be missing; if present it is once, few, many or a size class.

clone_size	v_call	d_call	j_call	cdr3_aa	cdr3_nt
many	TRBV12-3/TRBV12-4	TRBD1	TRBJ1-4	CASTLRAGTGLEKLFF	TGTGCCAGCACCCTAAGGGCGGGGACAGGACTTGAAAAACTGTTTTTT
few	TRBV7-3	.	TRBJ2-2	CASSLTHRGGRTGELFF	TGTGCCAGCAGCTTAACACACAGGGGCGGGAGGACCGGGGAGCTGTTTTTT
many	TRBV9	.	TRBJ2-2	CASSASPTRTGELFF	TGTGCCAGCAGCGCCTCACCGACTAGGACAGGGGAGCTGTTTTTT
many	TRBV30	.	TRBJ2-4	CAWSVRWSDISIQYF	TGTGCCTGGAGTGTACGTTGGAGCGACATATCCATTCAGTACTTC
many	TRBV7-9	.	TRBJ2-7	CASSFGLWEEQYF	TGTGCCAGCAGCTTTGGGTTGTGGGAGGAGCAGTACTTC
few	TRBV19	TRBD1	TRBJ1-6	CASSIGQGASSPLHF	TGTGCCAGTAGTATTGGACAGGGGGCAAGTTCACCCCTCCACTTT
.	TRBV2	.	TRBJ1-5	CASSEEAGKQPQHF	TGTGCCAGCAGTGAAGAGGCGGGTAAACAGCCCCAGCATTTT
many	TRBV20-1	.	TRBJ1-5	CSARDVRENQPQHF	TGCAGTGCTAGAGATGTAAGGGAGAATCAGCCCCAGCATTTT
many	TRBV19	.	TRBJ1-3	CASQDSPGNTIYF	TGTGCCAGCCAGGACAGTCCTGGAAACACCATATATTTT
.	TRBV30	.	TRBJ1-5	CAWINGGLYSNQPQHF	TGTGCCTGGATCAATGGGGGTTTATATAGCAATCAGCCCCAGCATTTT
few	TRBV11-2	TRBD2	TRBJ2-7	CASSPGTSASSYEQYF	TGTGCCAGCAGCCCCGGGACTAGCGCCAGCTCCTACGAGCAGTACTTC
few	TRBV28	TRBD1	TRBJ2-7	CASPGPGQGGDEQYF	TGTGCCAGCCCGGGCCCGGGACAGGGTGGGGACGAGCAGTACTTC
few	TRBV7-9	.	TRBJ1-2	CASSSQPYGYTF	TGTGCCAGCAGCTCCCAGCCCTATGGCTACACCTTC
few	TRBV2	.	TRBJ1-1	CASRKQTMNTEAFF	TGTGCCAGCCGGAAACAGACCATGAACACTGAAGCTTTCTTT
.	TRBV7-3	.	TRBJ2-7	CASSPSRDYEQYF	TGTGCCAGCAGCCCAAGTCGGGACTACGAGCAGTACTTC
many	TRBV4-2	.	TRBJ2-2	CASSQDDLNTGELFF	TGTGCCAGCAGCCAAGATGACTTGAACACCGGGGAGCTGTTTTTT
few	TRBV12-3/TRBV12-4	.	TRBJ1-5	CASSLWGEAGQPQHF	TGTGCCAGCAGTTTATGGGGGGAGGCTGGACAGCCCCAGCATTTT
once	TRBV6-1	TRBD1	TRBJ2-5	CASSEVTGPTRTQYF	TGTGCCAGCAGTGAGGTGACAGGGCCGACGAGGACCCAGTACTTC
many	TRBV10-3	.	TRBJ1-2	CAISESTGGSRGYTF	TGTGCCATCAGTGAGTCGACAGGAGGGTCGCGGGGCTACACCTTC
many	TRBV12-5	.	TRBJ2-1	CASGEMNEQFF	TGTGCTAGTGGTGAAATGAATGAGCAGTTCTTC
medium-sized	TRBV5-4	TRBD2	TRBJ2-1	CASSSTSDDEQFF	TGTGCCAGCAGCTCGACTAGCGACGATGAGCAGTTCTTC
few	TRBV6-2/TRBV6-3	TRBD1	TRBJ2-7	CASSYRTGESYEQYF	TGTGCCAGCAGTTACCGCACAGGGGAGTCCTACGAGCAGTACTTC
.	TRBV5-1	.	TRBJ1-6	CASSLAPGSGSPLHF	TGCGCCAGCAGCCTGGCCCCAGGGTCGGGTTCACCCCTCCACTTT
many	TRBV15	.	TRBJ2-7	CATSRVTGSYEQYF	TGTGCCACCAGCAGAGTAACCGGGAGCTACGAGCAGTACTTC
many	TRBV5-1	TRBD1	TRBJ2-2	CASSLADRGRIGELFF	TGCGCCAGCAGCTTGGCGGACAGGGGGCGGATCGGGGAGCTGTTTTTT
.	TRBV6-1	.	TRBJ2-3	CATHPGPGGPQYF	TGTGCCACCCATCCCGGCCCAGGCGGTCCGCAGTATTTT
.	TRBV11-2	.	TRBJ1-6	CASSDPGPGSSPLHF	TGTGCCAGCAGCGACCCAGGCCCGGGGAGTTCACCCCTCCACTTT
many	TRBV6-1	TRBD2	TRBJ2-2	CASTPSGSLWGGELFF	TGTGCCAGCACCCCTAGCGGGAGCCTGTGGGGCGGGGAGCTGTTTTTT
few	TRBV15	.	TRBJ2-7	CATSSGRAYEQYF	TGTGCCACCAGCAGCGGGAGAGCCTACGAGCAGTACTTC
medium-sized	TRBV4-1	.	TRBJ2-1	CASSQEGRTYNEQFF	TGCGCCAGCAGCCAAGAGGGGCGGACCTACAATGAGCAGTTCTTC
.	TRBV27	.	TRBJ2-7	CASSLSRVVWQGSGMIHEQYF	TGTGCCAGCAGTTTATCAAGGGTGGTGTGGCAGGGAAGCGGAATGATCCACGAGCAGTACTTC
many	TRBV7-3	.	TRBJ2-2	CASSLGTAGELFF	TGTGCCAGCAGCCTGGGGACTGCCGGGGAGCTGTTTTTT
many	TRBV20-1	.	TRBJ1-4	CSANHRVSATNEKLFF	TGCAGTGCTAACCACAGGGTGTCGGCAACTAATGAAAAACTGTTTTTT
many	TRBV19	TRBD2	TRBJ2-1	CASSTGLAASNEQFF	TGTGCCAGTAGTACGGGACTAGCGGCAAGTAATGAGCAGTTCTTC
many	TRBV12-3/TRBV12-4	.	TRBJ2-5	CASSADSHQETQYF	TGTGCCAGCAGCGCCGACAGTCACCAAGAGACCCAGTACTTC
many	TRBV27	.	TRBJ2-7	CASSPNSYEQYF	TGTGCCAGCAGTCCAAACTCCTACGAGCAGTACTTC
.	TRBV2	.	TRBJ2-3	CASKGGGTAADTQYF	TGTGCCAGCAAGGGTGGCGGAACGGCCGCAGATACGCAGTATTTT
.	TRBV7-3	.	TRBJ2-5	CASSQPGRETQYF	TGTGCCAGCAGCCAACCCGGGCGGGAGACCCAGTACTTC
few	TRBV28	.	TRBJ1-5	CASSLVGTSYSNQPQHF	TGTGCCAGCAGTTTAGTTGGGACATCCTATAGCAATCAGCCCCAGCATTTT
.	TRBV30	TRBD2	TRBJ2-1	CAWSKSLAGGRSEQFF	TGTGCCTGGAGTAAGTCACTAGCGGGAGGGAGGAGTGAGCAGTTCTTC
.	TRBV7-8	.	TRBJ1-1	CASSLESPGFNTEAFF	TGTGCCAGCAGCTTAGAGTCCCCAGGCTTTAACACTGAAGCTTTCTTT
many	TRBV11-3	.	TRBJ2-2	CASSFYTNTGELFF	TGTGCCAGCAGCTTCTACACGAACACCGGGGAGCTGTTTTTT
.	TRBV20-1	.	TRBJ1-6	CSAREKGSSLHF	TGCAGTGCTAGAGAGAAGGGTTCGTCCCTCCACTTT
medium-sized	TRBV4-3	TRBD2	TRBJ2-7	CASSQGSGRVEQYF	TGCGCCAGCAGCCAAGGCAGCGGGAGGGTCGAGCAGTACTTC
medium-sized	TRBV5-5	TRBD1	TRBJ2-3	CASSRDRSTDTQYF	TGTGCCAGCAGCCGGGACAGAAGCACAGATACGCAGTATTTT
many	TRBV14	.	TRBJ2-2	CASSQNRGSSNTGELFF	TGTGCCAGCAGCCAAAATAGGGGCAGCTCGAACACCGGGGAGCTGTTTTTT
.	TRBV19	TRBD1	TRBJ1-5	CASSGTGGNQPQHF	TGTGCCAGTAGCGGGACAGGGGGCAATCAGCCCCAGCATTTT
.	TRBV12-3/TRBV12-4	.	TRBJ1-2	CASSLAAANYGYTF	TGTGCCAGCAGTTTGGCAGCAGCTAACTATGGCTACACCTTC
medium-sized	TRBV3-1	TRBD2	TRBJ2-7	CASSHGFVAGAYEQYF	TGTGCCAGCAGCCACGGGTTCGTCGCGGGGGCCTACGAGCAGTACTTC
many	TRBV7-9	.	TRBJ2-1	CASSFRNEQFF	TGTGCCAGCAGCTTCAGAAATGAGCAGTTCTTC
many	TRBV2	.	TRBJ2-2	CASSVGRGELFF	TGTGCCAGCAGTGTGGGGCGCGGGGAGCTGTTTTTT
many	TRBV5-1	.	TRBJ1-2	CASSPGGGNYGYTF	TGCGCCAGCTCCCCGGGAGGAGGGAACTATGGCTACACCTTC
.	TRBV20-1	.	TRBJ1-4	CSASALSTNEKLFF	TGCAGTGCTAGTGCCCTGTCCACTAATGAAAAACTGTTTTTT
.	TRBV6-1	.	TRBJ2-7	CASRTGGRGHYEQYF	TGTGCCAGCAGGACCGGAGGGAGGGGGCACTACGAGCAGTACTTC
.	TRBV2	.	TRBJ1-5	CANRPQDQYQTQHF	TGTGCCAACAGGCCACAGGATCAGTATCAGACCCAGCATTTT
medium-sized	TRBV12-3/TRBV12-4	.	TRBJ2-1	CASRTDGYNEQFF	TGTGCCAGCAGGACAGATGGTTACAATGAGCAGTTCTTC